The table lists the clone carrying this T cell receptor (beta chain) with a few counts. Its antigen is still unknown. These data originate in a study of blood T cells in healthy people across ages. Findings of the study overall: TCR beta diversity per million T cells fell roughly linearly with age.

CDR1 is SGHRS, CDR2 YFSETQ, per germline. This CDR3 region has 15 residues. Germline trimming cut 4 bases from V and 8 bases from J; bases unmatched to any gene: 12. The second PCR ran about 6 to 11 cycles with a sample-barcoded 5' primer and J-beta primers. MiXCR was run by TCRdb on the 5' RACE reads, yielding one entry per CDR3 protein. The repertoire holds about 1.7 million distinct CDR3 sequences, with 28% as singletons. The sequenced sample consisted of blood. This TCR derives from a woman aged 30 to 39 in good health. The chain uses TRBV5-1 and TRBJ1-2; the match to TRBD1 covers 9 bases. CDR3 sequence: CASSQGQGNVGGYTF. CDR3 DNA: TGCGCCAGCAGCCAAGGACAGGGGAATGTAGGGGGCTACACCTTC.